Listed below are T cell receptor beta chains from one sample, sequenced in a study of cytomegalovirus exposure and HLA in healthy donors. Sequenced by immunoSEQ multiplex PCR; TCRdb stores in-frame clones only, minus some. This table has some 110,000 clones, 75% to 90% appearing once. The sample consisted of PBMCs. The source of these receptors is a man between 25 and 39 years old in good health and CMV-seronegative. CDR3s leave out the opening cysteine and the closing phenylalanine or tryptophan. Fields, in order: CDR3 protein, V gene.

cdr3_aa: ASSLLGQLYEQY; v_call: TRBV27
cdr3_aa: ASRKTDRINSPLH; v_call: TRBV12-2
cdr3_aa: ASSFDSGGAYNEQF; v_call: TRBV7-9
cdr3_aa: ASSLRQGGSYEQY; v_call: TRBV7-8
cdr3_aa: ASGSEGVGAREQY; v_call: TRBV7-9
cdr3_aa: ASSLGTSGGPTDTQY; v_call: TRBV7-8
cdr3_aa: ATSRDSSYNSPLH; v_call: TRBV15
cdr3_aa: ASSEVSGDTQY; v_call: TRBV6-4
cdr3_aa: ASSSGPLPGGVNGELF; v_call: TRBV5-1
cdr3_aa: ASSLAGIDEQF; v_call: TRBV5-1
cdr3_aa: ASGGDRGRQPQH; v_call: TRBV28
cdr3_aa: ASSFLGETQY; v_call: TRBV11-2
cdr3_aa: ASKRDTDYGYT; v_call: TRBV19
cdr3_aa: ASSVTGAGTEAF; v_call: TRBV6-1
cdr3_aa: ASSSGLREETQY; v_call: TRBV19
cdr3_aa: ASRSQGYTGELF; v_call: TRBV7-7
cdr3_aa: ASSIWDSSTDTQY; v_call: TRBV19
cdr3_aa: ATSREGSVGATNEKLF; v_call: TRBV15
cdr3_aa: ASSRRGNTEAF; v_call: TRBV18
cdr3_aa: ASSQHMKQLTFNSNEQY; v_call: TRBV14
cdr3_aa: ASRSGLDNNEQF; v_call: TRBV5-4
cdr3_aa: AIQTGVHEQY; v_call: TRBV28